This T cell receptor (beta chain) comes out of a study of T cell repertoires in cytomegalovirus infection. Study results and limitations: Predominance within the ex vivo response was attributable to HLA-C-restricted CMV-specific TCR beta clonotypes.

Trimming left V 7 bases short and J 7 bases short, with 17 bases between. Per the germline V gene, CDR1 is LNHDA and CDR2 is SQIVND (reference sequence). CDR3 size: 14 residues. TCRdb used MiXCR to reprocess the reads, holding one entry per CDR3 protein. The profile covers about 320,000 distinct CDR3 sequences, with more than 8% appearing a single time and roughly 4.5% taken by the ten largest. In this sample, this clonotype turned up a few times. Its antigen remains unknown. This clonotype was sampled from a human donor in good health (CMV status not recorded). Some clones in this sample may be carry-over from other donors' samples. V gene TRBV19 combines with J gene TRBJ2-1, with D perhaps assigned TRBD1 or TRBD2 (5 bases each). The sequenced sample consisted of PBMCs. The CDR3 reads CASNPRWGGNEQFF. The CDR3 DNA sequence: TGTGCCAGTAACCCCCGGTGGGGCGGGAATGAGCAGTTCTTC.